What follows is one TCR beta chain and its context. These data come from a study of PD-L1 blockade in urothelial cancer. The overall study: Male sex and bladder-origin urothelial cancer were recorded for about 85% of the roughly 30 patients. The researchers analyzed blood 3 weeks (second dose) and 6 weeks after treatment start. Blood samples had a median of approximately 150,000 T cells.

The time point denotes: pretreatment peripheral blood. The CDR3 sequence is 19 residues long. The germline V gene has CDR1 PRHDT and CDR2 FYEKMQ (reference sequence). V lost 5 bases, J lost 0 bases, and 14 bases stayed unmatched. Each PCR received spiked synthetic TCR analog templates. Clones were read by immunoSEQ multiplex PCR, and TCRdb kept only the in-frame ones, dropping some. The sample holds tens of thousands of clones, 84% seen once. The chain carries TRBV13 and TRBJ2-7, with 12 bases aligning to TRBD2. This specimen consisted of PBMCs, obtained around atezolizumab (anti-PD-L1) treatment. This TCR came from a woman aged 70-85 years with urothelial cancer. The DNA for the CDR3 is TGTGCCAGCAGCCAATATACTAGCGGGAGGACCACCAGCTCCTACGAGCAGTACTTC. Amino acid sequence: CASSQYTSGRTTSSYEQYF.